This T cell receptor beta chain was recovered during a study of blood T cells in healthy people across ages. Study results and caveats: It was not possible, with unsorted PBMCs, to conclusively compare naive and antigen-experienced cells. Versus aged donors, long-lived donors had higher diversity and more naive CD4+ cells. The CMV status of each donor remained undetermined, and this could have confounded shifts in expanded clonotypes.

This clonotype occurred a few times. What it binds is unknown. V gave up 6 bases and J gave up 2 bases; unmatched junction bases: 1. Germline V gives CDR1 SGHTA, CDR2 FQGTGA. The CDR3 contains 13 residues. A sample-barcoded 5' primer and a J-beta primer mix were used in a second PCR of roughly 6 to 11 cycles. TCRdb redid the calling of the 5' RACE reads with MiXCR, one entry per CDR3 protein. The sample has some 710,000 distinct CDR3 sequences; about 47% are singletons. Isolated per sample were at least 7 million PBMCs. The rearrangement joins TRBV7-3 to TRBJ2-3, with 8 bases lining up with TRBD1. The sequence came from a man aged 80 or over in good health. Sequenced input: blood. CDR3 region: CASRGQATDTQYF. In DNA, the CDR3 is TGTGCCAGCAGGGGACAGGCCACAGATACGCAGTATTTT.